This is a list of T cell receptor beta chains from one sample in a study of CD8 T cells in Susac syndrome. In TCRdb, the immunoSEQ multiplex PCR reads were re-called with MiXCR into one record per CDR3 protein. There are 150,000 to 200,000 distinct CDR3 sequences in the sample; around 94% occur only once, and about 0.13% lies in the top ten. The sequencing input was CD4+ T cells from PBMCs. These receptors all come from a human donor in good health. Both conserved end residues are part of each CDR3. A D gene is named only where the DNA matches it firmly. Rows give clone size only sometimes, using once, few, many, or a class for an expanded clone.

D: NA
J: TRBJ1-5
size: NA
V: TRBV29-1
CDR3: CSVTQGIGNQPQHF
DNA: TGCAGCGTTACACAGGGCATTGGCAATCAGCCCCAGCATTTT

D: TRBD1
J: TRBJ1-2
size: NA
V: TRBV12-3/TRBV12-4
CDR3: CASSRGQGSNGYTF
DNA: TGTGCCAGCAGTAGAGGACAGGGGAGTAATGGCTACACCTTC

D: TRBD1
J: TRBJ2-7
size: NA
V: TRBV28
CDR3: CASKDRGRLYEQYF
DNA: TGTGCCAGCAAAGACAGGGGGCGTCTTTACGAGCAGTACTTC

D: NA
J: TRBJ2-3
size: NA
V: TRBV9
CDR3: CASSVARTSDTQYF
DNA: TGTGCCAGCAGCGTAGCGAGGACATCAGATACGCAGTATTTT

D: NA
J: TRBJ1-3
size: NA
V: TRBV9
CDR3: CASSVEGGNTIYF
DNA: TGTGCCAGCAGCGTAGAAGGAGGAAACACCATATATTTT

D: NA
J: TRBJ1-2
size: NA
V: TRBV5-1
CDR3: CASSADSSTYGYTF
DNA: TGCGCCAGCAGCGCTGACAGCTCAACCTATGGCTACACCTTC

D: NA
J: TRBJ1-1
size: NA
V: TRBV7-2
CDR3: CASSLEVHQSGAFF
DNA: TGTGCCAGCAGCTTAGAAGTACATCAATCGGGAGCTTTCTTT

D: NA
J: TRBJ1-3
size: NA
V: TRBV13
CDR3: CASSLVRSGNTIYF
DNA: TGTGCCAGCAGCTTAGTTCGATCTGGAAACACCATATATTTT

D: TRBD2
J: TRBJ2-7
size: NA
V: TRBV7-2
CDR3: CASSLRASGSSYEQYF
DNA: TGTGCCAGCAGCTTACGGGCTAGCGGGAGCTCCTACGAGCAGTACTTC

D: NA
J: TRBJ1-1
size: NA
V: TRBV20-1
CDR3: CSAPRGNTEAFF
DNA: TGCAGTGCTCCCAGGGGGAACACTGAAGCTTTCTTT

D: NA
J: TRBJ2-7
size: NA
V: TRBV20-1
CDR3: CSARGAQAYEQYF
DNA: TGCAGTGCTAGAGGGGCGCAGGCCTACGAGCAGTACTTC

D: NA
J: TRBJ2-5
size: once
V: TRBV30
CDR3: CAWTHRQETQYF
DNA: TGTGCCTGGACCCACCGACAAGAGACCCAGTACTTC

D: NA
J: TRBJ1-1
size: NA
V: TRBV30
CDR3: CAWRYAGAGGTEAFF
DNA: TGTGCCTGGAGATATGCCGGGGCCGGTGGCACTGAAGCTTTCTTT

D: NA
J: TRBJ1-2
size: once
V: TRBV20-1
CDR3: CSARPSRLLASQSRGYTF
DNA: TGCAGTGCTAGACCTAGCCGATTGTTGGCAAGTCAGTCGAGGGGCTACACCTTC

D: NA
J: TRBJ2-3
size: NA
V: TRBV29-1
CDR3: CSVERLRDPIDTQYF
DNA: TGCAGCGTTGAACGGCTCCGGGACCCCATCGATACGCAGTATTTT

D: NA
J: TRBJ2-7
size: NA
V: TRBV20-1
CDR3: CSALQTRRGEQYF
DNA: TGCAGTGCCCTCCAGACCAGGAGGGGGGAGCAGTACTTC

D: NA
J: TRBJ1-4
size: once
V: TRBV4-3
CDR3: CASSPGLGNEKLFF
DNA: TGCGCCAGCAGCCCGGGACTAGGGAATGAAAAACTGTTTTTT

D: NA
J: TRBJ1-6
size: NA
V: TRBV5-1
CDR3: CASSWNDGFNSPLHF
DNA: TGCGCCAGCAGCTGGAACGACGGATTTAATTCACCCCTCCACTTT

D: NA
J: TRBJ1-1
size: NA
V: TRBV11-1
CDR3: CASSDPMSNTEAFF
DNA: TGTGCCAGCAGCGATCCAATGTCGAACACTGAAGCTTTCTTT

D: NA
J: TRBJ2-5
size: once
V: TRBV27
CDR3: CASSFRERETQYF
DNA: TGTGCCAGCAGTTTCAGGGAACGGGAGACCCAGTACTTC

D: NA
J: TRBJ2-3
size: NA
V: TRBV5-1
CDR3: CASSLVGVSTDTQYF
DNA: TGCGCCAGCAGCTTGGTTGGTGTTAGCACAGATACGCAGTATTTT

D: NA
J: TRBJ2-1
size: NA
V: TRBV29-1
CDR3: CSGAGFAYNEQFF
DNA: TGCAGCGGGGCGGGGTTCGCCTACAATGAGCAGTTCTTC

D: NA
J: TRBJ1-1
size: NA
V: TRBV3-1
CDR3: CASSPSGGPTEAFF
DNA: TGTGCCAGCAGCCCTAGTGGGGGGCCCACTGAAGCTTTCTTT

D: TRBD1
J: TRBJ1-2
size: once
V: TRBV6-5
CDR3: CASRTGESGYTF
DNA: TGTGCCAGCAGAACAGGGGAGAGTGGCTACACCTTC

D: TRBD1
J: TRBJ1-6
size: NA
V: TRBV28
CDR3: CASSSTGSSYNSPLHF
DNA: TGTGCCAGCAGTTCGACAGGGAGCTCCTATAATTCACCCCTCCACTTT

D: NA
J: TRBJ2-5
size: NA
V: TRBV20-1
CDR3: CSATSAGETQYF
DNA: TGCAGTGCTACCTCTGCGGGAGAGACCCAGTACTTC

D: NA
J: TRBJ1-2
size: few
V: TRBV12-3/TRBV12-4
CDR3: CASSPQGPYGYTF
DNA: TGTGCCAGCAGCCCCCAGGGGCCCTATGGCTACACCTTC

D: NA
J: TRBJ1-5
size: NA
V: TRBV29-1
CDR3: CSVRDTNQPQHF
DNA: TGCAGCGTCCGGGACACCAATCAGCCCCAGCATTTT

D: TRBD1
J: TRBJ1-1
size: NA
V: TRBV12-3/TRBV12-4
CDR3: CASRGQGRTLAEAFF
DNA: TGTGCCAGCAGGGGACAGGGTAGAACTCTCGCTGAAGCTTTCTTT

D: NA
J: TRBJ2-7
size: NA
V: TRBV20-1
CDR3: CSAKDSSYEQYF
DNA: TGCAGTGCCAAGGACAGCTCCTACGAGCAGTACTTC

D: NA
J: TRBJ2-1
size: NA
V: TRBV11-2
CDR3: CASSLEGFAHNEQFF
DNA: TGTGCCAGCAGCTTAGAGGGATTTGCTCACAATGAGCAGTTCTTC

D: NA
J: TRBJ2-3
size: NA
V: TRBV9
CDR3: CASSGSVWTQYF
DNA: TGTGCCAGCAGCGGGTCCGTGTGGACGCAGTATTTT

D: TRBD1
J: TRBJ1-5
size: NA
V: TRBV12-3/TRBV12-4
CDR3: CASSLGTGDNQPQHF
DNA: TGTGCCAGCAGTTTGGGGACAGGGGATAATCAGCCCCAGCATTTT

D: NA
J: TRBJ2-6
size: NA
V: TRBV15
CDR3: CATSRDWASGANVLTF
DNA: TGTGCCACCAGCAGAGATTGGGCCTCTGGGGCCAACGTCCTGACTTTC

D: NA
J: TRBJ2-7
size: NA
V: TRBV23-1
CDR3: CASSQSPSGRNEQYF
DNA: TGCGCCAGCAGTCAATCTCCCTCCGGACGGAACGAGCAGTACTTC

D: NA
J: TRBJ2-6
size: NA
V: TRBV6-6
CDR3: CASSNPSHSGANVLTF
DNA: TGTGCCAGCAGTAACCCAAGCCACTCTGGGGCCAACGTCCTGACTTTC

D: NA
J: TRBJ2-1
size: once
V: TRBV5-1
CDR3: CASSHPRGGDNEQFF
DNA: TGCGCCAGCAGCCACCCGAGGGGGGGCGACAATGAGCAGTTCTTC

D: NA
J: TRBJ1-2
size: NA
V: TRBV20-1
CDR3: CSAPSLLGYGYTF
DNA: TGCAGTGCTCCTAGCCTCTTGGGATATGGCTACACCTTC

D: NA
J: TRBJ2-5
size: NA
V: TRBV29-1
CDR3: CSHTPQQETQYF
DNA: TGCAGCCATACCCCCCAACAAGAGACCCAGTACTTC

D: NA
J: TRBJ2-2
size: NA
V: TRBV9
CDR3: CASSVGSTGELFF
DNA: TGTGCCAGCAGCGTAGGGAGCACCGGGGAGCTGTTTTTT

D: TRBD2
J: TRBJ2-5
size: NA
V: TRBV20-1
CDR3: CSSLGAGQETQYF
DNA: TGCAGTTCATTAGGAGCGGGACAAGAGACCCAGTACTTC

D: NA
J: TRBJ2-7
size: once
V: TRBV3-1
CDR3: CASSQDRLYEQYF
DNA: TGTGCCAGCAGCCAAGATCGACTCTACGAGCAGTACTTC

D: NA
J: TRBJ1-1
size: NA
V: TRBV7-2
CDR3: CASSLGVGLAAFF
DNA: TGTGCCAGCAGCTTAGGGGTGGGGCTAGCAGCTTTCTTT

D: NA
J: TRBJ1-2
size: NA
V: TRBV29-1
CDR3: CSVSSGTYYGYTF
DNA: TGCAGCGTTTCTAGCGGGACCTACTATGGCTACACCTTC